This T cell receptor beta chain was identified in a study of blood T cell repertoires in COVID-19. Looking at the study overall: Researchers got acute and convalescent COVID-19 samples from the United States, Italy and Spain. T cells, B-cell-depleted T cells, or PBMCs provided the cDNA or gDNA that served as material.

Germline CDR1 is SQVTM and CDR2 is ANQGSEA. Germline trimming cut 6 bases from V and 5 bases from J; bases unmatched to any gene: 3. The CDR3 contains 11 residues. Per the study methods: Estimated nucleated cell counts came from reference gene primer amplification. Repertoires were generated with immunoSEQ multiplex PCR, while TCRdb's copy carries only in-frame clones and drops some. V and J calls and clone size come straight from that table; D and trimming were deduced from the DNA. The profile shows some 350,000 clones, around 87% of them singletons. The TCR sequence derives from a human donor in a cohort sampled during active COVID-19. The sequencing input was peripheral blood. The chain is built from TRBV29-1 and TRBJ2-5, with 7 bases lining up with TRBD2. The CDR3 spells CSVPGGETQYF. The CDR3 nucleotides read TGCAGCGTACCCGGGGGGGAGACCCAGTACTTC.